This is a list of T cell receptor beta chains from one sample in a study of cytotoxic CD8 clonotypes in ibrutinib-treated CLL. Some clones are missing from TCRdb's copy, which holds only in-frame ones; the method was immunoSEQ multiplex PCR. The sample includes 200,000 to 250,000 clones, 65% to 80% of them seen just once. Source: PBMCs, taken after 12 months of ibrutinib treatment. These TCRs come from a human donor with chronic lymphocytic leukemia. CDR3s include the opening cysteine and the closing phenylalanine or tryptophan. The order of the fields is D gene, V gene, clone size, J gene, CDR3 protein, CDR3 DNA. A D gene is named only where the DNA matches it firmly. A row's size may be missing; if present it is once, few, many or a size class.

-	TRBV2	-	TRBJ1-4	CASSTLKSGRYEKLFF	TGTGCCAGCAGCACCCTGAAGTCGGGACGGTATGAAAAACTGTTTTTT
-	TRBV5-4	few	TRBJ2-1	CASSLRVGFNEQFF	TGTGCCAGCAGCTTGCGGGTGGGTTTTAATGAGCAGTTCTTC
-	TRBV7-2	-	TRBJ1-5	CASSSSGQPNQPQHF	TGTGCCAGCAGCTCGAGCGGACAGCCCAATCAGCCCCAGCATTTT
TRBD2	TRBV9	once	TRBJ2-1	CASSVEVSGRAEQFF	TGTGCCAGCAGCGTAGAGGTCAGTGGGAGGGCTGAGCAGTTCTTC
-	TRBV5-1	-	TRBJ2-6	CASSIGHTGANVLTF	TGCGCCAGCAGCATCGGACATACTGGGGCCAACGTCCTGACTTTC
TRBD1	TRBV9	-	TRBJ1-5	CASSRQGGNQPQHF	TGTGCCAGCAGCCGGCAGGGGGGCAATCAGCCCCAGCATTTT
TRBD2	TRBV5-1	once	TRBJ2-3	CASRSSGPSTDTQYF	TGCGCCAGCAGGTCTAGCGGACCTAGCACAGATACGCAGTATTTT
TRBD1	TRBV6-5	-	TRBJ1-5	CASRQTGAGQPQHF	TGTGCCAGCAGACAGACAGGGGCGGGACAGCCCCAGCATTTT
TRBD1	TRBV18	few	TRBJ1-5	CASSPPGQSNQPQHF	TGTGCCAGCTCACCACCGGGACAGAGTAATCAGCCCCAGCATTTT
TRBD1	TRBV28	-	TRBJ1-2	CASSLPTGGFGYTF	TGTGCCAGCAGTCTACCAACAGGGGGCTTTGGCTACACCTTC
TRBD1	TRBV7-2	once	TRBJ1-2	CASSQEVWDRGGYTF	TGTGCCAGCAGCCAAGAAGTTTGGGACAGGGGTGGCTACACCTTC
-	TRBV29-1	-	TRBJ1-1	CSVDQGRVAEAFF	TGCAGCGTTGACCAGGGGCGGGTCGCTGAAGCTTTCTTT